This T cell receptor (beta chain) came from a study of T-cell reconstitution after alpha-beta-depleted transplantation in children. Unique molecular identifiers featured in how the TCRbeta library was prepared. TCRdb re-derived calls from the PCR reads in MiXCR, one entry per CDR3 protein. This sample has some 530,000 distinct CDR3 sequences, with 12% found just once. V lost 0 bases and J lost 7; bases outside the gene matches: 3. This CDR3 has 16 residues. Germline CDR1 reads SEHNR; CDR2 reads FQNEAQ (reference sequence). Specimen: PBMCs from the stem cell graft donor, collected from the stem cell graft. The source is a human donor who donated a stem cell graft to a child with combined immunodeficiency. This rearrangement joins TRBV7-9 to TRBJ1-6, with 10 nucleotides matching TRBD1. The CDR3 loop is CASSLAQTGGNSPLHF. DNA for the CDR3: TGTGCCAGCAGCTTAGCGCAGACAGGGGGCAATTCACCCCTCCACTTT.